This TCR beta chain originates from a study of blood T cell repertoires in COVID-19. Clones were read by immunoSEQ multiplex PCR, and TCRdb kept only the in-frame ones, dropping some. The table records 200,000 or so clones, 75% to 90% of them present only once. This clone was detected once. Germline V CDR1 and CDR2: LNHDA, SQIVND (reference sequence). This CDR3 contains 11 residues. Trimming stripped 5 bases from V and 8 bases from J, with 7 bases between. The receptor comes from a woman between 35 and 50 years old with acute COVID-19. The chain employs TRBV19 and TRBJ2-1; the D is unclear. What was sequenced was PBMCs or T cells enriched from blood (not recorded which). The CDR3 sequence is CASSRYDEQFF. CDR3 DNA sequence: TGTGCCAGTAGTCGGTACGATGAGCAGTTCTTC.